This TCR beta chain was captured in a study of T cell responses to AZD1222 COVID-19 vaccine. General study points: Per reports, nearly half of all spike-specific TCRs target regions that are unmutated in variants. Breadth and depth of Spike-specific TCRs rose after two AZD1222 doses. The peak T cell response came first, and repertoires were sampled only after it.

Points on this clone: Antigen unknown.

Method: immunoSEQ multiplex PCR; TCRdb's copy keeps in-frame clones and lacks some. The sample contains 98,000 or so clones, around 85% of which appear only once. With 7 bases removed from V and 4 bases from J, the gap between germline ends came to 20 bases. This CDR3 comprises 15 residues. Germline lookup yields CDR1 SGHNT and CDR2 YYREEE (reference sequence). The V call is TRBV5-4, the J call TRBJ1-2, with D possibly matching TRBD1 (6 bases). The material was peripheral blood, obtained 28 days after the second AZD1222 dose. The origin of this receptor is an adult who received the AZD1222 COVID-19 vaccine. The CDR3 DNA reads TGTGCCAGCGTTAGGGGGGGCGACGCTTCCTATGGCTACACCTTC. This codes for CASVRGGDASYGYTF.